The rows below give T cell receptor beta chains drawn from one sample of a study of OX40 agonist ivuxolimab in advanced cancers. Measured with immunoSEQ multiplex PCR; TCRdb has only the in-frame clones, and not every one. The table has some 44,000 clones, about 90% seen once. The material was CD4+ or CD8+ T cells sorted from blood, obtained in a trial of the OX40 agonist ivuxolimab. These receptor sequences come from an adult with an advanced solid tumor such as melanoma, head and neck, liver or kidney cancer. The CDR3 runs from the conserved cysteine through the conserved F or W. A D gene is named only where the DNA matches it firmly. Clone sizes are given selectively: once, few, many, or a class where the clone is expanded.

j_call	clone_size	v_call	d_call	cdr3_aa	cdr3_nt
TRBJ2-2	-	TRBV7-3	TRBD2	CASSPRLATNTGELFF	TGTGCCAGCAGCCCGAGACTAGCGACGAACACCGGGGAGCTGTTTTTT
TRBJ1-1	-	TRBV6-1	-	CASSTTWGADTEAFF	TGTGCCAGCAGCACGACCTGGGGGGCGGACACTGAAGCTTTCTTT
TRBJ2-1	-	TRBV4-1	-	CASSRSLGGVEQFF	TGCGCCAGCAGCCGTTCTCTAGGGGGTGTTGAGCAGTTCTTC
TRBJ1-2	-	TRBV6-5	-	CASTSSPPGGYTF	TGTGCCAGCACCTCCTCCCCCCCCGGCGGCTACACCTTC
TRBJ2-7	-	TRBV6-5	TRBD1	CASNRQGARYEQYF	TGTGCCAGCAACCGACAGGGGGCGCGGTACGAGCAGTACTTC
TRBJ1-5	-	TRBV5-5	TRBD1	CASSLQGASQPQHF	TGTGCCAGCAGCTTGCAGGGGGCTAGTCAGCCCCAGCATTTT
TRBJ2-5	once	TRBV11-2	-	CASSLGQLARETQYF	TGTGCCAGCAGCTTGGGCCAACTAGCCAGAGAGACCCAGTACTTC
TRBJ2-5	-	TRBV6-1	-	CASSEEGKLQETQYF	TGTGCCAGCAGTGAAGAAGGGAAATTACAAGAGACCCAGTACTTC
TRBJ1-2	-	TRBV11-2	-	CASSSSFGDGKTYGYTF	TGTGCCAGCAGCTCTAGTTTCGGAGACGGAAAGACCTATGGCTACACCTTC
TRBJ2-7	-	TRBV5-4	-	CASSLVASVDEQYF	TGTGCCAGCAGCTTGGTTGCCAGCGTCGACGAGCAGTACTTC
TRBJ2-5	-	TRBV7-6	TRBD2	CASSPGLAGLGYQETQYF	TGTGCCAGCAGCCCCGGACTAGCGGGATTGGGGTACCAAGAGACCCAGTACTTC
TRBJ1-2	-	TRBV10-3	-	CAISEVGLGYGYTF	TGTGCCATCAGTGAGGTGGGGCTCGGCTATGGCTACACCTTC
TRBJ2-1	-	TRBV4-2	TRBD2	CASSQEARGLAVYNEQFF	TGTGCCAGCAGCCAAGAAGCGAGGGGACTAGCGGTCTACAATGAGCAGTTCTTC
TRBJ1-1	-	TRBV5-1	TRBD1	CASSWGTGVRTEAFF	TGCGCCAGCAGCTGGGGGACAGGGGTGAGAACTGAAGCTTTCTTT
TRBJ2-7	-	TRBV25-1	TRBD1	CASSSYRDRANEQYF	TGTGCCAGCAGCTCCTACCGGGACAGGGCCAACGAGCAGTACTTC
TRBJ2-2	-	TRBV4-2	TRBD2	CASSQTSGGAAGELFF	TGTGCCAGCAGCCAAACTAGCGGGGGGGCCGCCGGGGAGCTGTTTTTT
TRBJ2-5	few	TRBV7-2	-	CASSTYGDKETQYF	TGTGCCAGCAGCACATACGGGGACAAAGAGACCCAGTACTTC
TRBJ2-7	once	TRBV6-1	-	CATRQPPRYEQYF	TGTGCCACTCGACAACCACCCCGCTACGAGCAGTACTTC
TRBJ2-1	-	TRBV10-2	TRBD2	CASSDKGLAGGRSNEQFF	TGCGCCAGCAGTGATAAAGGACTAGCGGGAGGAAGGTCAAATGAGCAGTTCTTC
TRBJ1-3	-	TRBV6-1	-	CASSKTGGGNTIYF	TGTGCCAGCAGCAAGACAGGCGGTGGAAACACCATATATTTT
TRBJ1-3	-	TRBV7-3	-	CASSLGLFGGNTIYF	TGTGCCAGCAGCTTAGGCCTCTTTGGCGGAAACACCATATATTTT
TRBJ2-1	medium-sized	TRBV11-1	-	CASSLGMAGNEQFF	TGTGCCAGCAGCTTGGGTATGGCCGGGAATGAGCAGTTCTTC
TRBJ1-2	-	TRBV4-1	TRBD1	CASSQDWQGAHYGYTF	TGCGCCAGCAGCCAAGATTGGCAGGGGGCTCACTATGGCTACACCTTC